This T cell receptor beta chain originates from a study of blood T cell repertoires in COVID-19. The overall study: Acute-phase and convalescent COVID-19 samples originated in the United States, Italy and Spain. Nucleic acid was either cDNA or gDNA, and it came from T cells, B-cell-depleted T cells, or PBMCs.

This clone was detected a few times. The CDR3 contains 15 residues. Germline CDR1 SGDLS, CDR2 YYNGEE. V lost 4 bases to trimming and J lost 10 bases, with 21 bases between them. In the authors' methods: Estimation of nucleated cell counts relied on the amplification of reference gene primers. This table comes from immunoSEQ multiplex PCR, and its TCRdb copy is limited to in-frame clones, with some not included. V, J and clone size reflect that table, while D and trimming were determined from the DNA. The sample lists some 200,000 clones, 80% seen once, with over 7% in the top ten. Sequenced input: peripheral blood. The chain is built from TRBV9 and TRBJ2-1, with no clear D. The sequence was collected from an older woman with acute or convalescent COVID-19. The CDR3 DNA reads TGTGCCAGCAGCCCACCCGGCCCACGTTTGGAGGAGCAGTTCTTC. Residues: CASSPPGPRLEEQFF.